Listed below are T cell receptor beta chains from one sample, sequenced in a study of blood T cell repertoires in COVID-19. Profiling relied on immunoSEQ multiplex PCR, and the TCRdb table lists in-frame clones only, not all of them. The profile shows some 150,000 clones, 86% of them singletons. Sequencing was done on a sample of peripheral blood. These receptors originate from a man between 65 and 85 years old with acute or convalescent COVID-19. Both conserved end residues are part of each CDR3. The order of the fields is clone size, V gene, J gene, D gene, CDR3 protein, CDR3 DNA. D genes are given only for firm matches. Size tells how often a clone was seen (once, few, many) or the class of an expanded clone, and some rows leave it out.

clone size: -; V gene: TRBV30; J gene: TRBJ2-5; D gene: -; CDR3 protein: CAWSRSQETQYF; CDR3 DNA: TGTGCCTGGAGTAGGAGCCAAGAGACCCAGTACTTC
clone size: -; V gene: TRBV7-8; J gene: TRBJ2-7; D gene: TRBD1; CDR3 protein: CASSLDGTGDHEQYF; CDR3 DNA: TGTGCCAGCAGCTTGGACGGGACAGGGGATCACGAGCAGTACTTC
clone size: -; V gene: TRBV6-5; J gene: TRBJ1-1; D gene: -; CDR3 protein: CASSALKGGYTEAFF; CDR3 DNA: TGTGCCAGCAGCGCCCTTAAGGGGGGGTACACTGAAGCTTTCTTT
clone size: -; V gene: TRBV18; J gene: TRBJ2-1; D gene: TRBD1; CDR3 protein: CASSPPRTGSSYNEQFF; CDR3 DNA: TGTGCCAGCTCACCCCCGAGGACAGGGAGCTCCTACAATGAGCAGTTCTTC
clone size: -; V gene: TRBV5-1; J gene: TRBJ2-3; D gene: -; CDR3 protein: CASSTQGVSTDTQYF; CDR3 DNA: TGCGCCAGCAGCACACAGGGAGTAAGCACAGATACGCAGTATTTT
clone size: few; V gene: TRBV6-6; J gene: TRBJ1-3; D gene: TRBD1; CDR3 protein: CASSPTGALSGNTIYF; CDR3 DNA: TGTGCCAGCAGTCCGACAGGGGCTTTATCTGGAAACACCATATATTTT
clone size: -; V gene: TRBV7-9; J gene: TRBJ1-2; D gene: TRBD1; CDR3 protein: CASSLEGAGSWYTF; CDR3 DNA: TGTGCCAGCAGCTTAGAGGGGGCAGGGTCTTGGTACACCTTC
clone size: -; V gene: TRBV12-5; J gene: TRBJ1-6; D gene: TRBD1; CDR3 protein: CASGSRRPGQGLTSSYNSPLHF; CDR3 DNA: TGTGCTAGTGGTTCACGCCGACCGGGACAGGGCTTAACGAGCTCCTATAATTCACCCCTCCACTTT
clone size: -; V gene: TRBV5-8; J gene: TRBJ1-4; D gene: TRBD1; CDR3 protein: CASSPRQGEKLFF; CDR3 DNA: TGTGCCAGCAGCCCCCGACAGGGTGAAAAACTGTTTTTT
clone size: -; V gene: TRBV29-1; J gene: TRBJ2-3; D gene: TRBD1; CDR3 protein: CSVEEGTGADTQYF; CDR3 DNA: TGCAGCGTTGAAGAAGGGACAGGGGCAGATACGCAGTATTTT
clone size: -; V gene: TRBV19; J gene: TRBJ1-1; D gene: -; CDR3 protein: CASSIPGVGTEAFF; CDR3 DNA: TGTGCCAGTAGTATTCCCGGAGTTGGTACTGAAGCTTTCTTT
clone size: -; V gene: TRBV5-6; J gene: TRBJ2-7; D gene: TRBD2; CDR3 protein: CASSQGLAGAYEQYF; CDR3 DNA: TGTGCCAGCAGCCAGGGACTAGCAGGTGCATACGAGCAGTACTTC
clone size: -; V gene: TRBV19; J gene: TRBJ1-2; D gene: TRBD1; CDR3 protein: CASRQGTNYGYTF; CDR3 DNA: TGTGCCAGTAGACAGGGGACTAACTATGGCTACACCTTC
clone size: once; V gene: TRBV11-2; J gene: TRBJ2-1; D gene: -; CDR3 protein: CASSLARGRNEQFF; CDR3 DNA: TGTGCCAGCAGCTTAGCCAGGGGTCGGAATGAGCAGTTCTTC
clone size: once; V gene: TRBV3-1/TRBV3-2; J gene: TRBJ2-1; D gene: TRBD2; CDR3 protein: CASLLSGSVNEQFF; CDR3 DNA: TGTGCCAGCCTCCTTAGCGGGAGTGTAAATGAGCAGTTCTTC
clone size: -; V gene: TRBV9; J gene: TRBJ2-1; D gene: TRBD2; CDR3 protein: CASSVGAGFYNEQFF; CDR3 DNA: TGTGCCAGCAGCGTAGGAGCGGGGTTCTACAATGAGCAGTTCTTC
clone size: -; V gene: TRBV7-8; J gene: TRBJ1-4; D gene: -; CDR3 protein: CASSYHNRGGGEKLFF; CDR3 DNA: TGTGCCAGCAGCTACCACAATCGGGGGGGAGGTGAAAAACTGTTTTTT
clone size: -; V gene: TRBV28; J gene: TRBJ2-1; D gene: TRBD1; CDR3 protein: CASRLSTGNYNEQFF; CDR3 DNA: TGTGCCAGCAGATTATCGACAGGGAACTACAATGAGCAGTTCTTC
clone size: -; V gene: TRBV3-1/TRBV3-2; J gene: TRBJ2-4; D gene: -; CDR3 protein: CASSQDLVPVNIQYF; CDR3 DNA: TGTGCCAGCAGCCAAGATCTGGTGCCAGTTAACATTCAGTACTTC
clone size: once; V gene: TRBV5-4; J gene: TRBJ2-7; D gene: -; CDR3 protein: CASSLRGGSYEQYF; CDR3 DNA: TGTGCCAGCAGCTTGCGAGGGGGATCCTACGAGCAGTACTTC
clone size: once; V gene: TRBV6-4; J gene: TRBJ2-2; D gene: TRBD2; CDR3 protein: CASSAQPGTSIGELFF; CDR3 DNA: TGTGCCAGCAGTGCCCAACCCGGGACTAGCATCGGGGAGCTGTTTTTT
clone size: -; V gene: TRBV11-2; J gene: TRBJ2-1; D gene: -; CDR3 protein: CASSLAGSYNEQFF; CDR3 DNA: TGTGCCAGCAGCTTGGCAGGATCCTACAATGAGCAGTTCTTC
clone size: once; V gene: TRBV15; J gene: TRBJ1-1; D gene: -; CDR3 protein: CATSRVGQGGRDTEAFF; CDR3 DNA: TGTGCCACCAGCAGAGTAGGTCAGGGAGGACGGGACACTGAAGCTTTCTTT
clone size: few; V gene: TRBV2; J gene: TRBJ2-7; D gene: TRBD1; CDR3 protein: CASSGRGKADHEQYF; CDR3 DNA: TGTGCCAGCAGTGGCAGGGGGAAAGCTGACCACGAGCAGTACTTC
clone size: few; V gene: TRBV9; J gene: TRBJ2-2; D gene: -; CDR3 protein: CASSVAGTGELFF; CDR3 DNA: TGTGCCAGCAGCGTAGCAGGAACCGGGGAGCTGTTTTTT
clone size: -; V gene: TRBV5-1; J gene: TRBJ2-7; D gene: TRBD2; CDR3 protein: CASSLGASGMGGSYEQYF; CDR3 DNA: TGCGCCAGCAGCTTGGGGGCTAGCGGGATGGGCGGCTCCTACGAGCAGTACTTC
clone size: -; V gene: TRBV9; J gene: TRBJ2-2; D gene: TRBD1; CDR3 protein: CASSPRQGWGGELFF; CDR3 DNA: TGTGCCAGCAGCCCCCGACAGGGGTGGGGCGGGGAGCTGTTTTTT
clone size: -; V gene: TRBV6-5; J gene: TRBJ2-5; D gene: -; CDR3 protein: CASSYIQTPETQYF; CDR3 DNA: TGTGCCAGCAGTTACATCCAGACTCCAGAGACCCAGTACTTC
clone size: -; V gene: TRBV7-3; J gene: TRBJ2-2; D gene: TRBD1; CDR3 protein: CASSLTGPTGELFF; CDR3 DNA: TGTGCCAGCAGCTTGACAGGGCCCACCGGGGAGCTGTTTTTT
clone size: few; V gene: TRBV28; J gene: TRBJ2-7; D gene: -; CDR3 protein: CASRGPSSRDMDEQYF; CDR3 DNA: TGTGCCAGCAGGGGTCCTTCGTCCCGGGACATGGACGAGCAGTACTTC
clone size: -; V gene: TRBV5-6; J gene: TRBJ2-1; D gene: TRBD2; CDR3 protein: CASSLLGTSGYNEQFF; CDR3 DNA: TGTGCCAGCAGCCTCCTCGGGACTAGCGGTTACAATGAGCAGTTCTTC
clone size: once; V gene: TRBV6-2/TRBV6-3; J gene: TRBJ2-3; D gene: TRBD2; CDR3 protein: CASSYGPGLAGPMDTQYF; CDR3 DNA: TGTGCCAGCAGTTACGGACCGGGACTAGCGGGACCCATGGATACGCAGTATTTT
clone size: -; V gene: TRBV28; J gene: TRBJ2-7; D gene: TRBD2; CDR3 protein: CASSPPGLAEPYEQYF; CDR3 DNA: TGTGCCAGCAGCCCTCCGGGACTAGCGGAACCCTACGAGCAGTACTTC
clone size: few; V gene: TRBV9; J gene: TRBJ2-7; D gene: TRBD2; CDR3 protein: CASSPRTSGYYEQYF; CDR3 DNA: TGTGCCAGCAGCCCCAGGACTAGCGGTTACTACGAGCAGTACTTC
clone size: -; V gene: TRBV11-1; J gene: TRBJ2-1; D gene: TRBD1; CDR3 protein: CASFSGTELYNEQFF; CDR3 DNA: TGTGCCAGCTTCTCCGGGACAGAACTCTACAATGAGCAGTTCTTC
clone size: -; V gene: TRBV11-1; J gene: TRBJ2-5; D gene: TRBD1; CDR3 protein: CASSSTGAQGTQYF; CDR3 DNA: TGTGCCAGCAGCTCGACAGGGGCGCAAGGGACCCAGTACTTC
clone size: -; V gene: TRBV14; J gene: TRBJ1-2; D gene: -; CDR3 protein: CASSQVSDARGGYTF; CDR3 DNA: TGTGCCAGCAGCCAAGTCAGCGACGCCCGCGGTGGCTACACCTTC
clone size: -; V gene: TRBV6-6; J gene: TRBJ2-3; D gene: TRBD2; CDR3 protein: CASSSRLAGSTDTQYF; CDR3 DNA: TGTGCCAGCAGTTCCAGACTAGCGGGTAGCACAGATACGCAGTATTTT
clone size: -; V gene: TRBV5-5; J gene: TRBJ2-7; D gene: -; CDR3 protein: CASSFPGLAEGSYEQYF; CDR3 DNA: TGTGCCAGCAGCTTTCCGGGACTGGCGGAGGGATCCTACGAGCAGTACTTC
clone size: -; V gene: TRBV30; J gene: TRBJ2-3; D gene: -; CDR3 protein: CAWSVLDTQYF; CDR3 DNA: TGTGCCTGGAGTGTACTAGATACGCAGTATTTT
clone size: -; V gene: TRBV5-1; J gene: TRBJ2-3; D gene: TRBD2; CDR3 protein: CVSSFLAGGIDTDTQYF; CDR3 DNA: TGCGTCAGCAGCTTCCTAGCGGGAGGCATAGACACAGATACGCAGTATTTT
clone size: once; V gene: TRBV7-3; J gene: TRBJ1-1; D gene: -; CDR3 protein: CASTWARGTEAFF; CDR3 DNA: TGTGCCAGCACCTGGGCGCGGGGGACTGAAGCTTTCTTT